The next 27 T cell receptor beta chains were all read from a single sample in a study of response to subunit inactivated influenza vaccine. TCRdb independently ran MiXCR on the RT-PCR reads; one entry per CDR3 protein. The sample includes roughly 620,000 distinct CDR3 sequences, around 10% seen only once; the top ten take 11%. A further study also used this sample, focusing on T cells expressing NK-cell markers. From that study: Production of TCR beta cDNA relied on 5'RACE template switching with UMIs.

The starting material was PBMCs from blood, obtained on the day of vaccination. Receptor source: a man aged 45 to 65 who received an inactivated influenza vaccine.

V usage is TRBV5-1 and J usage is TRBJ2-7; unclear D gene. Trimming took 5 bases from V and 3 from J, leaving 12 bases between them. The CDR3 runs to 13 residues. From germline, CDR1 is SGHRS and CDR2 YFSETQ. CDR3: CASREYGDYEQYF. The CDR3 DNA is TGCGCCAGCAGAGAGTACGGAGACTACGAGCAGTACTTC.

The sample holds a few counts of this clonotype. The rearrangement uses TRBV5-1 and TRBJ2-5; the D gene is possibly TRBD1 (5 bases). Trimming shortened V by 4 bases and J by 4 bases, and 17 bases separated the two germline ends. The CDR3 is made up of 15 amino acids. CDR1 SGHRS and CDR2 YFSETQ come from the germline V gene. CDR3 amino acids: CASSTAGQRLETQYF. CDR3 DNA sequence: TGCGCCAGCAGCACCGCTGGACAACGGTTAGAGACCCAGTACTTC.

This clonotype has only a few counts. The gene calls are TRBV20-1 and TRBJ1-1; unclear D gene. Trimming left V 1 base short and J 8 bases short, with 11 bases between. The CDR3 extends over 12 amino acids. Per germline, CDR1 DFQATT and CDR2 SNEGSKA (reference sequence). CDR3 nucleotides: TGCAGTGCTAGAGTTTCGGGGATAGAAGCTTTCTTT. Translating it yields CSARVSGIEAFF.

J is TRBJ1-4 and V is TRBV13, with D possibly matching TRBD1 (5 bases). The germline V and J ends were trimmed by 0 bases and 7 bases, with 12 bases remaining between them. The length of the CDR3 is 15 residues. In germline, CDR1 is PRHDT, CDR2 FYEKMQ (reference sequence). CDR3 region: CASSLGLSDTEKLFF. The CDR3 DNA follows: TGTGCCAGCAGCTTAGGCCTATCGGACACTGAAAAACTGTTTTTT.

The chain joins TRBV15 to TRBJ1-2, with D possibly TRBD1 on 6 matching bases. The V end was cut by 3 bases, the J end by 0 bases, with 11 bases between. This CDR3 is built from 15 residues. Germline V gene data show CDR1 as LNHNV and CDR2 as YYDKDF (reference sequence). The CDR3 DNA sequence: TGTGCCACCAGCAGCCCAGGGGTGGCTAACTATGGCTACACCTTC. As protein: CATSSPGVANYGYTF.

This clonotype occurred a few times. The CDR3 DNA follows: TGTGCCAGCAGCTTAGCCCCGATTAGCGGGACTTCCAATGAGCAGTTCTTC. This gives the protein CASSLAPISGTSNEQFF. The rearrangement joins TRBV7-6 to TRBJ2-1; 8 nucleotides line up with TRBD2. This CDR3 region has 17 residues. Germline V lookup: CDR1 SGHVS, CDR2 FNYEAQ. V shed 0 bases and J 6 bases; nucleotides not matched to a gene: 10.

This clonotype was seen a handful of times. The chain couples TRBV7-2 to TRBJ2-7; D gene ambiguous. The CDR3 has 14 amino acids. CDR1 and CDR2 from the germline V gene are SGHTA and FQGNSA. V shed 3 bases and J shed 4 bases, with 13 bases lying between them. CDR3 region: CASSLHSPLYEQYF. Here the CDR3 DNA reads TGTGCCAGCAGCTTGCATAGCCCACTTTACGAGCAGTACTTC.

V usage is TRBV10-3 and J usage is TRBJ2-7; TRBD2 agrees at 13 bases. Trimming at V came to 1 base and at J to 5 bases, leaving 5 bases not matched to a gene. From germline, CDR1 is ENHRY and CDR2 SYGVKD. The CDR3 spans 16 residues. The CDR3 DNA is TGTGCCATCAGTGAGTTATCCGGGACTAGCGGGAACGAGCAGTACTTC. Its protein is CAISELSGTSGNEQYF.

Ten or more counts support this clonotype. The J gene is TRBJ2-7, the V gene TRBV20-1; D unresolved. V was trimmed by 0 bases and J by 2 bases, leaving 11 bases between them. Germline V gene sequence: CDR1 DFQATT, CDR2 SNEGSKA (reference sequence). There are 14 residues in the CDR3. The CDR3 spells CSARDKTITYEQYF. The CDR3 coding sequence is TGCAGTGCTAGAGATAAAACGATTACCTACGAGCAGTACTTC.

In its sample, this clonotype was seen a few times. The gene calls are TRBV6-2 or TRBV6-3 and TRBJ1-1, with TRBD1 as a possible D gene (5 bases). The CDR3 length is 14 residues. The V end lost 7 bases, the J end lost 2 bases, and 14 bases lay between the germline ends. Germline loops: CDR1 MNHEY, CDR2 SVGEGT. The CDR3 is CASTDTRVNTEAFF. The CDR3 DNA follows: TGTGCCAGCACCGATACCAGGGTTAACACTGAAGCTTTCTTT.

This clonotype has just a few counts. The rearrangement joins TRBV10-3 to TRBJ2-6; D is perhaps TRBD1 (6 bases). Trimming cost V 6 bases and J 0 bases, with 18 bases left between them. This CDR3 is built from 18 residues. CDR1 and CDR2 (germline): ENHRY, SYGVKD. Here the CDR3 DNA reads TGTGCCATCAGACGGTCCGGGACACTCCACTCTGGGGCCAACGTCCTGACTTTC. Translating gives CAIRRSGTLHSGANVLTF.

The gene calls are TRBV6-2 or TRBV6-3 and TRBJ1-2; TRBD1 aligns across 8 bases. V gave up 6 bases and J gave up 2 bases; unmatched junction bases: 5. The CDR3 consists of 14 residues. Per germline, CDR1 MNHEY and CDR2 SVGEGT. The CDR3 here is CASRQTGANYGYTF. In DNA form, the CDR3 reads TGTGCCAGCAGACAGACAGGGGCCAACTATGGCTACACCTTC.

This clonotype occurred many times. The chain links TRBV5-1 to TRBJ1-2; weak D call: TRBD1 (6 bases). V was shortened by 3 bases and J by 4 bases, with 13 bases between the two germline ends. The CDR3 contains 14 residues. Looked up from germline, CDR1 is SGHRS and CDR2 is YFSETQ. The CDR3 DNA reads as TGCGCCAGCAGCTCTTCGACAGGCGTCTATGGCTACACCTTC. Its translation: CASSSSTGVYGYTF.

For the CDR3, the DNA is TGTGCCAGCAGTGGAGGACAGCACACTGAAGCTTTCTTT. It encodes CASSGGQHTEAFF. V usage is TRBV25-1 and J usage is TRBJ1-1; D may be TRBD1 (6 bases). This CDR3 comprises 13 residues. V was cut by 4 bases and J by 3 bases, with 9 bases left in between. In germline, CDR1 is MGHDK, CDR2 SYGVNS.

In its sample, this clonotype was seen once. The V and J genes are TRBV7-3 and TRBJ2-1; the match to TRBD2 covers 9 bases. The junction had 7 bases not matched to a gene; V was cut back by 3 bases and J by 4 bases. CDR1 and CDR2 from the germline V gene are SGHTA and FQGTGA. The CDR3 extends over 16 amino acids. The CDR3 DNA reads TGTGCCAGCAGCTTGACGTGGACTAGCGCATACAATGAGCAGTTCTTC. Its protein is CASSLTWTSAYNEQFF.

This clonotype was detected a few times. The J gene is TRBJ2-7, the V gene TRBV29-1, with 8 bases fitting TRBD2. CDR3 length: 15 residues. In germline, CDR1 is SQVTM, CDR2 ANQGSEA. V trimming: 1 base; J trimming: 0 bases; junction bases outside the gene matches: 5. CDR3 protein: CSVEGAGALSYEQYF. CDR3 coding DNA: TGCAGCGTTGAAGGAGCGGGGGCTCTCTCCTACGAGCAGTACTTC.

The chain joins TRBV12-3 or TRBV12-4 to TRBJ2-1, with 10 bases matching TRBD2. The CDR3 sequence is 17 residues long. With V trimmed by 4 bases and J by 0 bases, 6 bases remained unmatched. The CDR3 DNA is TGTGCCAGCAGTTCTCGAGCGGGAGGGCTCTCCTACAATGAGCAGTTCTTC. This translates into CASSSRAGGLSYNEQFF.

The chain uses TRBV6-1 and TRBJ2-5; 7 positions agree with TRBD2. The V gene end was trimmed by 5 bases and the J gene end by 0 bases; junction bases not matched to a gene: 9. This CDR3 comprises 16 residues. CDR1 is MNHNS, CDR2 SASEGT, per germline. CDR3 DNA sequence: TGTGCCAGCAGTCCGCTCCTGCGGGAGTACCAAGAGACCCAGTACTTC. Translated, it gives CASSPLLREYQETQYF.

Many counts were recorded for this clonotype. CDR3 coding DNA: TGTGCCAGCAGTTACTCGGGGGGGGGCTCAGAAAAACTGTTTTTT. Its protein product is CASSYSGGGSEKLFF. The chain combines TRBV6-5 with TRBJ1-4, with D possibly matching TRBD1 (6 bases). Trimming shortened V by 0 bases and J by 8 bases, and 13 bases separated the two germline ends. Germline-derived CDR1 and CDR2 are MNHEY and SVGAGI. The CDR3 totals 15 residues.

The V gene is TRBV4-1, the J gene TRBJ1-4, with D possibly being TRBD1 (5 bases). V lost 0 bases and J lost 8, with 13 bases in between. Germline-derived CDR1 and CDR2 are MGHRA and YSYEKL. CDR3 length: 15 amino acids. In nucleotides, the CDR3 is TGCGCCAGCAGCCAAGATTTAGGGGCCTCGGAAAAACTGTTTTTT. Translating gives CASSQDLGASEKLFF.

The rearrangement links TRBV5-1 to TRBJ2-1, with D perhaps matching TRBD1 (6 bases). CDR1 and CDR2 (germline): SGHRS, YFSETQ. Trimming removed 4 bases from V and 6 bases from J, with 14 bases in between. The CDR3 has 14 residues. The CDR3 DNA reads TGCGCCAGCAGCCCACAGGGAAAAAGCAATGAGCAGTTCTTC. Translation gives CASSPQGKSNEQFF. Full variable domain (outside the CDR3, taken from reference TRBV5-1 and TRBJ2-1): KAGVTQTPRYLIKTRGQQVTLSCSPISGHRSVSWYQQTPGQGLQFLFEYFSETQRNKGNFPGRFSGRQFSNSRSEMNVSTLELGDSALYLCASSPQGKSNEQFFGPGTRLTVL.

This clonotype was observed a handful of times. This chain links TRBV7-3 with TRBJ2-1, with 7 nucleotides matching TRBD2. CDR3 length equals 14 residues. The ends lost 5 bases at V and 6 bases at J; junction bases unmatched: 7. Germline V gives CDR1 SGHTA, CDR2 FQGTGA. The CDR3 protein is CASSPGLPGNEQFF. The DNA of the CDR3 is TGTGCCAGCAGCCCGGGACTACCCGGCAATGAGCAGTTCTTC.

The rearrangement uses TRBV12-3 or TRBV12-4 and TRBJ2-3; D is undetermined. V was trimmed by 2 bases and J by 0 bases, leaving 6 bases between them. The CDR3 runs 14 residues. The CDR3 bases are TGTGCCAGCAGTTTAAAGATCAGCACAGATACGCAGTATTTT. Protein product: CASSLKISTDTQYF.

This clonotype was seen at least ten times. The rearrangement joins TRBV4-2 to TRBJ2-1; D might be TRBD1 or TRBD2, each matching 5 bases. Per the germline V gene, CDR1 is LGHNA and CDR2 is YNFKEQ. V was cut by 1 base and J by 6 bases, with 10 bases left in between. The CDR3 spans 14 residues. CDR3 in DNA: TGTGCCAGCAGCCAAGTTTCGGGGCTCAATGAGCAGTTCTTC. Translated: CASSQVSGLNEQFF.

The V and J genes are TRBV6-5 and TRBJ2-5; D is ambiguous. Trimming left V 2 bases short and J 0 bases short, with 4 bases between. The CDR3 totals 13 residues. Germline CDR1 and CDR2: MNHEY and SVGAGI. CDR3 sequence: CASSYTHQETQYF. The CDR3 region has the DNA TGTGCCAGCAGTTACACTCACCAAGAGACCCAGTACTTC.

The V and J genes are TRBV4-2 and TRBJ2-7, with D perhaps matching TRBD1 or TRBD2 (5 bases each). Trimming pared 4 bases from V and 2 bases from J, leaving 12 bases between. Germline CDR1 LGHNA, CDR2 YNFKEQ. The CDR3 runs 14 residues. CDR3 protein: CASSPGPQTYEQYF. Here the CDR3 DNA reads TGTGCCAGCAGCCCGGGGCCGCAGACCTACGAGCAGTACTTC.

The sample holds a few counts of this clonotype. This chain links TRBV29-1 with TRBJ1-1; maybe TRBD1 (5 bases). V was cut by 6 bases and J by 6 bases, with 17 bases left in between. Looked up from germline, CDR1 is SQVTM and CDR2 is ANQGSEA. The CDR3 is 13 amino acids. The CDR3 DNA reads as TGCAGCGTGGGGAGGGGTTGGGACGCTGAAGCTTTCTTT. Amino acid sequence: CSVGRGWDAEAFF.